Sequencing of this T cell receptor (beta chain) was carried out in a study of a mutant IDH1 vaccine in newly diagnosed glioma. At the level of the study: Vaccinations were initiated 4-6 weeks following radiotherapy alone, or were given together with temozolomide cycles.

This table comes from immunoSEQ multiplex PCR, and its TCRdb copy is limited to in-frame clones, with some not included. The sample consists of about 53,000 clones, about 88% of them appearing once. Germline loops: CDR1 GTSNPN, CDR2 SVGIG (reference sequence). This CDR3 is built from 13 residues. Trimming removed 3 bases at V and 10 bases at J, with 13 bases between. Comment on this clone: What it binds is unknown.

Time point of the sample: week 5, during vaccination. All doses held 300 ug of mutant IDH1 20-mer peptide, with topical imiquimod. The sequence came from a woman aged 50 to 65 with glioma. The sequencing here drew on PBMCs, taken from a glioma patient whose treatment included an IDH1 peptide vaccine. V is TRBV30 and J is TRBJ1-6; no clear D. CDR3 in DNA: TGTGCCTGGAGCCGAAGGTCCCTCTCACCCCTCCACTTT. Encoded protein: CAWSRRSLSPLHF.